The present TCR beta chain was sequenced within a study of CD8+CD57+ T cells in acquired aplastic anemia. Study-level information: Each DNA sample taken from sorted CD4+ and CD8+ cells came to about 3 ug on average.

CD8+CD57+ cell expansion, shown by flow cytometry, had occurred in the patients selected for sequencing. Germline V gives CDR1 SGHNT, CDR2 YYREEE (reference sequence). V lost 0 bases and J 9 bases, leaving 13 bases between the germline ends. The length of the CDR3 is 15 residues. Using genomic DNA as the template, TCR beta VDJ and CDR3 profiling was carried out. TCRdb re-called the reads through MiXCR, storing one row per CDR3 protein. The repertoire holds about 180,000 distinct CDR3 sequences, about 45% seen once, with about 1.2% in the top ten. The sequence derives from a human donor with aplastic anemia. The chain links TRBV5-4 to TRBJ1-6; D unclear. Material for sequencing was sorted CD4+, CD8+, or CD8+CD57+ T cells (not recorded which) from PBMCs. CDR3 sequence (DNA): TGTGCCAGCAGCTTGGAACCAAAGGGTCGTTCACCCCTCCACTTT. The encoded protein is CASSLEPKGRSPLHF.